The following is a T cell receptor (beta chain) sequence with its context. The method was immunoSEQ multiplex PCR; TCRdb's version includes in-frame clones alone and lacks a portion of them. The table has around 100,000 clones, 70% to 80% seen once. This sample is part of a study of blood T cell repertoires in COVID-19. The CDR3 contains 14 residues. Deletions cut 3 bases from V and 7 bases from J, with 12 bases between. Germline V gene data show CDR1 as SNHLY and CDR2 as FYNNEI. The specimen sequenced was peripheral blood. This chain uses TRBV2 with TRBJ1-4, with D possibly TRBD1 on 5 matching bases. The sequence derives from a man aged 65-85 years with active or convalescent COVID-19. CDR3 nucleotide sequence: TGTGCCAGCAGTGACGGCAGGGTGGTTGAAAAACTGTTTTTT. Its translation is CASSDGRVVEKLFF.